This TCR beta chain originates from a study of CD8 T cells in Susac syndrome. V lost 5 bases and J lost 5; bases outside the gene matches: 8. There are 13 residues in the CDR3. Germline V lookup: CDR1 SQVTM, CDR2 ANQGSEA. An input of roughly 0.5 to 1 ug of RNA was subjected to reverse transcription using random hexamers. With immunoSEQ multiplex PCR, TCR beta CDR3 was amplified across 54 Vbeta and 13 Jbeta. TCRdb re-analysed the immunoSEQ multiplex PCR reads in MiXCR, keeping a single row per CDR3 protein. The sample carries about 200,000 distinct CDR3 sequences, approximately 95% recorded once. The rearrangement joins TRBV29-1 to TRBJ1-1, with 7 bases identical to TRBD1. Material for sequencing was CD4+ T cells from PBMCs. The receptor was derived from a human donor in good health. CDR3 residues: CSVREGAGTEAFF. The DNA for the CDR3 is TGCAGCGTTAGGGAGGGGGCGGGAACTGAAGCTTTCTTT.